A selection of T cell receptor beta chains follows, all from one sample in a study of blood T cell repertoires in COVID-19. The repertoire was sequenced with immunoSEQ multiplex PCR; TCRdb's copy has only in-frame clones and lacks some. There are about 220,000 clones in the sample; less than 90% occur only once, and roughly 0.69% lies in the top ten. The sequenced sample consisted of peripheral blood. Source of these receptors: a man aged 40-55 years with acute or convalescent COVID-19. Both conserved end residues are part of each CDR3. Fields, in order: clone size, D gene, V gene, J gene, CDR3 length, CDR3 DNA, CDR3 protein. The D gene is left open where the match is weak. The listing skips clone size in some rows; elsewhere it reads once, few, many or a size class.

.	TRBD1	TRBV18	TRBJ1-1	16	TGTGCCAGCTCCCTTGGACAGGGGGCAGAGAACACTGAAGCTTTCTTT	CASSLGQGAENTEAFF
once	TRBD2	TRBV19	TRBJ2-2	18	TGTGCCAGTAGTATTTGGGCTAGCGGGAGGAGATCCACCGGGGAGCTGTTTTTT	CASSIWASGRRSTGELFF
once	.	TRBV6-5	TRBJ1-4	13	TGTGCCAGCGAGCGGGAGCCGTCGGAAAAACTGTTTTTT	CASEREPSEKLFF
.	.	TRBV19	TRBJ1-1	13	TGTGCCACCGTACAGGGTCCGTTCACTGAAGCTTTCTTT	CATVQGPFTEAFF
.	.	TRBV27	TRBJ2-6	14	TGTGCCAGCAGTTTTGGGCCCGGGGCCAACGTCCTGACTTTC	CASSFGPGANVLTF
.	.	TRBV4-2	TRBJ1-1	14	TGTGCCAGCAGCCCCCGGAGGGTGAACACTGAAGCTTTCTTT	CASSPRRVNTEAFF
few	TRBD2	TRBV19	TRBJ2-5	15	TGTGCCAGTAGCCTACTAGCGGGGGGCAGGGAGACCCAGTACTTC	CASSLLAGGRETQYF
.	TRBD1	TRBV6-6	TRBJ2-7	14	TGTGCCAGCAGTTACTCAGGGACAGTATACGAGCAGTACTTC	CASSYSGTVYEQYF
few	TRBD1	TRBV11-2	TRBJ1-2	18	TGTGCCAGCAGCTTAGTAGGACAGGGGCCAGCTTTCAAGTATGGCTACACCTTC	CASSLVGQGPAFKYGYTF
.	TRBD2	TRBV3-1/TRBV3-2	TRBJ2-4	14	TGTGCCAGCAGCCAAATAGCGGGGGGAGACATTCAGTACTTC	CASSQIAGGDIQYF
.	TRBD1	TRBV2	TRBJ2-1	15	TGTGCCAGCAGTGAACTAAGGGGGCCGTACAATGAGCAGTTCTTC	CASSELRGPYNEQFF
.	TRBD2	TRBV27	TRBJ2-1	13	TGTGCCAGCTCCTTAGCGGGGTACAATGAGCAGTTCTTC	CASSLAGYNEQFF
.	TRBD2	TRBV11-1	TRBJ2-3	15	TGTGCCAGCAGCTTGGGTAGCGGGCGCTCAGATACGCAGTATTTT	CASSLGSGRSDTQYF
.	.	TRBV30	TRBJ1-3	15	TGTGCCTGGAGTGTACTGGTGGGGAGGGGAAACACCATATATTTT	CAWSVLVGRGNTIYF
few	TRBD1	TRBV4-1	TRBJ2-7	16	TGCGCCAGCAGCCAAGGACCTCGGGACAGCAGGTACGAGCAGTACTTC	CASSQGPRDSRYEQYF
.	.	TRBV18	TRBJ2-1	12	TGTGCCAGCTCAGCGGGACAGAATGAGCAGTTCTTC	CASSAGQNEQFF
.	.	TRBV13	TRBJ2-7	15	TGTGCCAGCAGCCCCGGGACTGTTCTCCCCTACGAGCAGTACTTC	CASSPGTVLPYEQYF
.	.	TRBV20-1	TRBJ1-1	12	TGCAGTGCTAGTGCCAGGGACACTGAAGCTTTCTTT	CSASARDTEAFF
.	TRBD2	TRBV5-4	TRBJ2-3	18	TGTGCCAGCAGCTTGGGACTAGCGGGAGCTCTTAGCACAGATACGCAGTATTTT	CASSLGLAGALSTDTQYF
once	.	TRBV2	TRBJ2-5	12	TGTGCCAGCAGTGGACAGCAAGAGACCCAGTACTTC	CASSGQQETQYF
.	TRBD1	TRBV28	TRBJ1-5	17	TGTGCCAGCAGTTTAGGACAGGGTGGCTATAGCAATCAGCCCCAGCATTTT	CASSLGQGGYSNQPQHF
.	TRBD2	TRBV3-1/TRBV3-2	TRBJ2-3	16	TGTGCCAGCAGCCAAGTGGCTAGCGGGGGCGCAGATACGCAGTATTTT	CASSQVASGGADTQYF
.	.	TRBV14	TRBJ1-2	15	TGTGCCAGCAGCCGAGCGGGGACCACTAACTATGGCTACACCTTC	CASSRAGTTNYGYTF
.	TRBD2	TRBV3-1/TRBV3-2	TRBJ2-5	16	TGTGCCAGCAACCTTAAAGGAGCGGGGCGGGAGGAGACCCAGTACTTC	CASNLKGAGREETQYF
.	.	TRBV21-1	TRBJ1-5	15	TGTGCCAGCAGCAAAGGACAGGGGGTGAATCAGCCCCAGCATTTT	CASSKGQGVNQPQHF
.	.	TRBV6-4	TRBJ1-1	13	TGTGCCAGCAGTGAGGGTGAGGGCACTGAAGCTTTCTTT	CASSEGEGTEAFF
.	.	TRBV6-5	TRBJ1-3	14	TGTGCCAGCAGACCACAGGGACGTGGAAACACCATATATTTT	CASRPQGRGNTIYF
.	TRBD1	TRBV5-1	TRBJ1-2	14	TGCGCCAGCAGCCGGGACAGGGGGGAGTATGGCTACACCTTC	CASSRDRGEYGYTF
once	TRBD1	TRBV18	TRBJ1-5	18	TGTGCCAGCTCACCGCTCGGGACAGGGGGCAGTTCGGGTCAGCCCCAGCATTTT	CASSPLGTGGSSGQPQHF
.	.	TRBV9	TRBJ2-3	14	TGTGCCAGCAGCGTAGCAGGGTTCACAGATACGCAGTATTTT	CASSVAGFTDTQYF
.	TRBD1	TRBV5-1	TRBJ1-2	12	TGCGCCAGCAGCTGGGACCGACAGGGTTGGACCTTC	CASSWDRQGWTF
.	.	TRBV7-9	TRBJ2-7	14	TGTGCCAGCAGCCGCAGCGCAGGGGAGTACGAGCAGTACTTC	CASSRSAGEYEQYF
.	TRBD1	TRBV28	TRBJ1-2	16	TGTGCCAGCAGAAGTATTGGACAGGGAACTAACTATGGCTACACCTTC	CASRSIGQGTNYGYTF
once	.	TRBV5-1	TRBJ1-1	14	TGCGCCAGCAGCTTGATGGGCGTGAACACTGAAGCTTTCTTT	CASSLMGVNTEAFF
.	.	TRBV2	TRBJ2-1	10	TGTGCCAGCAGTTATAGTGAGCAGTTCTTC	CASSYSEQFF
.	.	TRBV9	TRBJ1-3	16	TGTGCCAGCAGCGTAGGCTGGAGCCTCTCTGGAAACACCATATATTTT	CASSVGWSLSGNTIYF
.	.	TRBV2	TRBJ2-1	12	TGTGCCAGCAGTGAAACCGGGGTTTATCAGTTCTTC	CASSETGVYQFF
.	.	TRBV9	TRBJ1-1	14	TGTGCCAGCAGCGTTACAGGGTCGGGAACTGAAGCTTTCTTT	CASSVTGSGTEAFF
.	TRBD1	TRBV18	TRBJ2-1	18	TGTGCCAGCTCACCTACACCGCGGACAGGGGGCGGTTACAATGAGCAGTTCTTC	CASSPTPRTGGGYNEQFF
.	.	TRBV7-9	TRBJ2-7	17	TGTGCCAGCAGCACAAGCCGATCCAGGGGCTCCACCTACGAGCAGTACTTC	CASSTSRSRGSTYEQYF
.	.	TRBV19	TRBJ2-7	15	TGTGCCAGTAGTATCGCGGGACTTCAGGACTACGAGCAGTACTTC	CASSIAGLQDYEQYF
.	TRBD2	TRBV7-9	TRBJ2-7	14	TGTGCCATCGCGGGAGATACCCGCTCCTACGAGCAGTACTTC	CAIAGDTRSYEQYF
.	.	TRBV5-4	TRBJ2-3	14	TGTGCCAGCAGCTTAGTACAGTCTCCGGATACGCAGTATTTT	CASSLVQSPDTQYF
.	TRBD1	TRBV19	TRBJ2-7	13	TGTGCCAGTAGTGTAGGGGACAGTTGGGAGCAGTACTTC	CASSVGDSWEQYF
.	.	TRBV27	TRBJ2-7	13	TGTGCCAGCAGTTTAACAGGGAATTACGAGCAGTACTTC	CASSLTGNYEQYF
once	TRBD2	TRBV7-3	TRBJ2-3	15	TGTGCCAGCAGCTTAAGGGGGGGACTCACAGATACGCAGTATTTT	CASSLRGGLTDTQYF
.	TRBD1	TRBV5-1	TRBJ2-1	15	TGCGCCAGCAGCCCCGGGACAGGTTCTTACAATGAGCAGTTCTTC	CASSPGTGSYNEQFF
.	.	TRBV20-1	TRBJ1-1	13	TGCAGTGCTAGTGCGGACAGCGGTACTGAAGCTTTCTTT	CSASADSGTEAFF
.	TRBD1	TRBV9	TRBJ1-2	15	TGTGCCAGCAGCGTAGAGGGACAGGGAATATCTGGCTACACCTTC	CASSVEGQGISGYTF
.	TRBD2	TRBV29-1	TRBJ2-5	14	TGCAGCGTGAGGCCTAGCGGGAGTGGGGAGACCCAGTACTTC	CSVRPSGSGETQYF
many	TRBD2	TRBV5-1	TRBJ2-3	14	TGCGCCAGCAGCCCGCGGGGGGACCCAGATACGCAGTATTTT	CASSPRGDPDTQYF
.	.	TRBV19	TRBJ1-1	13	TGTGCCAGTAAAGTGGCAGGGAACACTGAAGCTTTCTTT	CASKVAGNTEAFF
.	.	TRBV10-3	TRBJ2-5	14	TGTGCCATCAGAGGTAACGGGAATGGTGAGACCCAGTACTTC	CAIRGNGNGETQYF
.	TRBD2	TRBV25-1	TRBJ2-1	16	TGTGCCAGCAGTCCCCAGAGGACTAGCGGGCACAATGAGCAGTTCTTC	CASSPQRTSGHNEQFF